This passage covers 24 T cell receptor beta chains from one sample sequenced in a study of T cells after yellow fever vaccination. From the 5' RACE reads, TCRdb called clonotypes with MiXCR, one entry per CDR3 protein. Among under 600,000 distinct CDR3 sequences listed, 13% were seen once. Sequenced here: PBMCs, sampled on the day of the yellow fever booster vaccination. Receptor source: a man aged 25-45 years who received the YFV17D yellow fever vaccine.

This clonotype has a count of ten or more. This chain links TRBV10-3 with TRBJ2-2, with 7 bases that match TRBD2. There are 15 residues in the CDR3. Looked up from germline, CDR1 is ENHRY and CDR2 is SYGVKD. The V gene end was trimmed by 5 bases and the J gene end by 8 bases; junction bases not matched to a gene: 11. In DNA form, the CDR3 reads TGTGCCATCAGTTCGACTAGCCCCCTGGGTGGGGAGCTGTTTTTT. It codes for CAISSTSPLGGELFF.

This sequence joins TRBV25-1 and TRBJ1-1, with D possibly being TRBD1 (6 bases). Germline CDR1 reads MGHDK; CDR2 reads SYGVNS. This CDR3 has 15 amino acids. V lost 4 bases and J lost 3, with 15 bases in between. CDR3 coding DNA: TGTGCCAGCAGTGGGACCGGGACAATCTACACTGAAGCTTTCTTT. Translation: CASSGTGTIYTEAFF.

The chain has TRBV14 and TRBJ1-2; 7 bases align to TRBD1. Losses at the gene ends were 4 bases for V and 4 bases for J; bases not matched to a gene: 12. CDR3 length equals 16 residues. Germline V lookup: CDR1 SGHDN, CDR2 FVKESK. The CDR3 DNA follows: TGTGCCAGCAGCCGGGGGACAGCCTCGACCCTCTATGGCTACACCTTC. Residues: CASSRGTASTLYGYTF.

The chain is built from TRBV27 and TRBJ2-7; D is possibly TRBD2 (5 bases). This CDR3 is 16 amino acids long. V shed 5 bases and J shed 4 bases, with 21 bases lying between them. Per germline, CDR1 MNHEY and CDR2 SMNVEV (reference sequence). This CDR3 reads CASSPPPGSQGYEQYF. Here the CDR3 DNA reads TGTGCCAGCAGTCCCCCCCCGGGATCCCAAGGGTACGAGCAGTACTTC.

This clonotype was picked up a small number of times. CDR3 loop: CAWGTVYNEQFF. DNA of the CDR3: TGTGCCTGGGGGACCGTTTACAATGAGCAGTTCTTC. The V call is TRBV30, the J call TRBJ2-1; D might be TRBD1 or TRBD2, each matching 5 bases. Per germline, CDR1 GTSNPN and CDR2 SVGIG (reference sequence). Trimming stripped 5 bases from V and 4 bases from J, with 9 bases between. The length of the CDR3 is 12 residues.

This clonotype was seen more than once but under ten times. The rearrangement joins TRBV7-9 to TRBJ1-1; D unresolved. The ends were cut back, 0 bases at V and 0 bases at J, with 5 bases in the middle. This CDR3 is built from 14 residues. CDR1 SEHNR and CDR2 FQNEAQ come from the germline V gene (reference sequence). The CDR3 DNA follows: TGTGCCAGCAGCTTAGCGCTAATGAACACTGAAGCTTTCTTT. Translated: CASSLALMNTEAFF. Looking up the rest from reference TRBV7-9 and TRBJ1-1 gives the full variable domain: DTGVSQNPRHKITKRGQNVTFRCDPISEHNRLYWYRQTLGQGPEFLTYFQNEAQLEKSRLLSDRFSAERPKGSFSTLEIQRTEQGDSAMYLCASSLALMNTEAFFGQGTRLTVV.

The CDR3 reads CSARLRQGAWETQYF. CDR3 DNA sequence: TGCAGTGCTAGACTACGACAGGGGGCATGGGAGACCCAGTACTTC. The chain carries TRBV20-1 and TRBJ2-5; 10 bases map to TRBD1. Germline V gene sequence: CDR1 DFQATT, CDR2 SNEGSKA (reference sequence). Trimming removed 2 bases from V and 5 bases from J; junction bases left unmatched: 8. This CDR3 spans 15 amino acids.

This clonotype was found a few times. The J gene is TRBJ2-3, the V gene TRBV18; TRBD2 matches at 14 bases. Germline CDR1 is KGHSH and CDR2 is LQKENI. The V and J ends lost 1 base and 6 bases, in that order; junction bases with no gene match: 6. This CDR3 spans 17 amino acids. CDR3 loop: CASSPRTSGRLADTQYF. As DNA, the CDR3 is TGTGCCAGCTCACCACGGACTAGCGGGAGGTTAGCGGATACGCAGTATTTT.

V usage is TRBV20-1 and J usage is TRBJ1-6; D remains unclear. The germline V gene has CDR1 DFQATT and CDR2 SNEGSKA (reference sequence). This CDR3 contains 12 residues. Between the trimmed V and J ends, which lost 0 bases and 12 bases, there was a span of 9 bases. The CDR3 sequence: CSAREETGPLHF. CDR3 nucleotide sequence: TGCAGTGCTAGAGAAGAAACCGGACCCCTCCACTTT.

This clonotype was seen only a few times. This rearrangement joins TRBV6-8 to TRBJ1-6; 8 bases align to TRBD1. CDR1 MNHGY and CDR2 SAAAGT come from the germline V gene. The CDR3 loop spans 17 amino acids. With 6 bases clipped from V and 8 bases from J, the junction kept 15 bases outside the gene matches. The CDR3 region has the DNA TGTGCCAGCAGCTTTTCCGGGACAGGCGCTTTGGATTCACCCCTCCACTTT. Translated: CASSFSGTGALDSPLHF.

This clonotype appeared a few times. The J gene is TRBJ2-1, the V gene TRBV20-1; 7 nucleotides align to TRBD2. Trimming cost V 0 bases and J 7 bases; bases outside gene matches: 9. From germline, CDR1 is DFQATT and CDR2 SNEGSKA (reference sequence). This CDR3 region has 15 residues. The CDR3 DNA reads TGCAGTGCTAGAGATAAGGGACGACTAGCAAATGAGCAGTTCTTC. Translating it yields CSARDKGRLANEQFF.

This clonotype was detected only a few times. The J gene is TRBJ2-3, the V gene TRBV5-5; D uncertain. Trimming pared 5 bases from V and 5 bases from J, leaving 9 bases between. The CDR3 totals 12 residues. Germline CDR1 SGHKS, CDR2 YYEKEE (reference sequence). The CDR3 spells CASRSVGDTQYF. CDR3 nucleotide sequence: TGTGCCAGCAGATCAGTAGGAGATACGCAGTATTTT. Full variable domain (outside the CDR3, taken from reference TRBV5-5 and TRBJ2-3): DAGVTQSPTHLIKTRGQQVTLRCSPISGHKSVSWYQQVLGQGPQFIFQYYEKEERGRGNFPDRFSARQFPNYSSELNVNALLLGDSALYLCASRSVGDTQYFGPGTRLTVL.

V is TRBV5-4 and J is TRBJ2-1; weak D call: TRBD2 (6 bases). The CDR3 loop spans 18 amino acids. Germline V lookup: CDR1 SGHNT, CDR2 YYREEE (reference sequence). Trimming left V 4 bases short and J 0 bases short, with 20 bases between. This chain's CDR3 is CASSAPDRLGGSYNEQFF. The CDR3 bases are TGTGCCAGCAGCGCCCCTGACCGCTTGGGGGGCTCCTACAATGAGCAGTTCTTC.

This clonotype was recorded a few times. V and J are TRBV20-1 and TRBJ1-2; D is ambiguous. The V end was cut by 3 bases, the J end by 4 bases, with 12 bases between. Germline-derived CDR1 and CDR2 are DFQATT and SNEGSKA (reference sequence). The CDR3 covers 13 residues. CDR3 DNA: TGCAGTGCTAGGGTCGGGATAGGCTATGGCTACACCTTC. It translates to CSARVGIGYGYTF.

This clonotype has just a few counts. The V and J genes are TRBV27 and TRBJ2-2; 11 bases map to TRBD2. Trimming took 7 bases from V and 3 from J; bases not matched to a gene: 4. There are 15 residues in the CDR3. From germline, CDR1 is MNHEY and CDR2 SMNVEV (reference sequence). As DNA, the CDR3 is TGTGCCAGCACCAAACTAGCGGGAGACACCGGGGAGCTGTTTTTT. Protein sequence: CASTKLAGDTGELFF.

This clonotype was picked up a small number of times. CDR3: CATSETTGRTDTQYF. CDR3 nucleotide sequence: TGTGCCACCAGTGAGACGACGGGACGCACAGATACGCAGTATTTT. V is TRBV24-1 and J is TRBJ2-3; possibly TRBD1 or TRBD2 for D (5 bases each). CDR3 length: 15 amino acids. Trimming pared 4 bases from V and 1 base from J, leaving 11 bases between. Germline values: CDR1 KGHDR, CDR2 SFDVKD.

This clonotype was observed a few times. The chain uses TRBV7-6 and TRBJ2-5; TRBD2 matches 12 bases. CDR1 is SGHVS and CDR2 is FNYEAQ in the germline V gene. The CDR3 extends over 16 amino acids. J lost 5 bases, V lost 0 bases, and 4 bases had no gene match. The CDR3 region has the DNA TGTGCCAGCAGCTTAGCAGAACTAGCGGGAGGCGAGACCCAGTACTTC. It encodes CASSLAELAGGETQYF.

The V gene is TRBV29-1, the J gene TRBJ2-7, with 10 bases identical to TRBD1. Germline-derived CDR1 and CDR2 are SQVTM and ANQGSEA. This CDR3 is built from 14 residues. V lost 4 bases to trimming and J lost 4 bases; unmatched junction nucleotides: 7. Here the CDR3 DNA reads TGCAGCGTTGCCCCGGGACAGGGGCCGTACGAGCAGTACTTC. Its protein is CSVAPGQGPYEQYF.

This clonotype was counted many times. The CDR3 protein is CASRNRNEQFF. The CDR3 DNA reads TGTGCCAGCCGAAATCGCAACGAGCAGTTCTTC. The rearrangement joins TRBV27 to TRBJ2-1; D ambiguous. V lost 8 bases and J 10 bases, leaving 12 bases between the germline ends. Germline V gene data show CDR1 as MNHEY and CDR2 as SMNVEV (reference sequence). The CDR3 consists of 11 residues.

This clonotype was seen at least ten times. This chain uses TRBV7-9 with TRBJ2-5, with a weak D call TRBD2 (6 bases). The V gene lost 2 bases and the J gene lost 3 bases, with 7 bases spanning the gap. CDR1 SEHNR and CDR2 FQNEAQ come from the germline V gene (reference sequence). The CDR3 sequence is 13 residues long. CDR3 bases: TGTGCCAGCAGCTTAAGACTAGAAGAGACCCAGTACTTC. Amino acid sequence: CASSLRLEETQYF.

This clonotype was seen more than once but under ten times. CDR3 loop: CASSSWDISEQYF. CDR3 in DNA: TGTGCCAGCAGTTCCTGGGACATCAGCGAGCAGTACTTC. V gene TRBV27 combines with J gene TRBJ2-7; D is possibly TRBD1 (6 bases). In germline, CDR1 is MNHEY, CDR2 SMNVEV (reference sequence). Trimming removed 4 bases from V and 6 bases from J, with 13 bases in between. The CDR3 has 13 residues.

The table lists this clonotype with a few counts. This chain uses TRBV7-2 with TRBJ1-5; the D is unclear. Looked up from germline, CDR1 is SGHTA and CDR2 is FQGNSA. The CDR3 covers 16 residues. V shed 1 base and J shed 0 bases, with 10 bases lying between them. The CDR3 region has the DNA TGTGCCAGCAGCTTAGGGGGAACAGTTAGCAATCAGCCCCAGCATTTT. It encodes CASSLGGTVSNQPQHF.

This sequence joins TRBV3-1 and TRBJ1-1, with unresolved D. V dropped 7 bases and J dropped 0 bases, with 6 bases sitting between them. CDR3 length: 12 residues. CDR1 and CDR2 (germline): LGHDT, YNNKEL (reference sequence). CDR3 nucleotides: TGTGCCAGCACGACGATGAACACTGAAGCTTTCTTT. Its protein product is CASTTMNTEAFF.

This clonotype was seen only once. The chain has TRBV20-1 and TRBJ1-1, with 8 bases fitting TRBD1. The CDR3 length is 10 residues. The junction had 5 bases not matched to a gene; V was cut back by 7 bases and J by 10 bases. Germline CDR1 is DFQATT and CDR2 is SNEGSKA (reference sequence). The CDR3 region has the DNA TGCAGTGAAACAGGGGGGATAGCTTTCTTT. Translated: CSETGGIAFF.